One TCR beta chain is described in this entry. No antigen is known for it. In generating TCR beta cDNA, 5'RACE template switching with UMIs was used. After re-calling the 5' RACE reads, TCRdb lists one entry per CDR3 protein, DNA absent. The sample is made up of 500,000 to 700,000 distinct CDR3 sequences, and the top ten hold approximately 3.6% of it. This CDR3 spans 15 amino acids. This sample was taken from a study of T cells expressing NK-cell markers. Study outcomes and limitations: Of CD8+ T cells, roughly 1.0-7.0% belonged to dominant NKG2C+ clonotypes in several donors.

The rearrangement uses TRBV12-3 or TRBV12-4 and TRBJ2-7; no DNA is available, so the TRBD1 call from TCRdb remains unchecked. Sequencing used blood T cells: a sorted CD56 or NKG2C T cell subset, CD4+ or CD8+ T cells, or bulk PBMC T cells (not recorded which). The TCR comes from a man between 18 and 29 years old in good health. CDR3 sequence: CASSSYRVLSYEQYF.